The rows below give T cell receptor beta chains drawn from one sample of a study of T-cell reconstitution after alpha-beta-depleted transplantation in children. TCRdb called the PCR reads again in MiXCR, with one record for every CDR3 protein. Of about 900,000 distinct CDR3 sequences listed, about 29% are singletons. The source was PBMCs, mostly from graft donor cells, collected 360 days after TCRalphabeta/CD19-depleted stem cell transplant. All receptors come from a boy in the first two years of life who had a stem cell transplant for SCID, so the T cells may come from the graft donor. CDR3s include the opening cysteine and the closing phenylalanine or tryptophan. D genes are given only for firm matches.

d_call: -
v_call: TRBV12-3/TRBV12-4
j_call: TRBJ1-6
cdr3_aa: CASSPRQSNSPLHF

d_call: TRBD1
v_call: TRBV4-1
j_call: TRBJ2-6
cdr3_aa: CASSPGQVSGANVLTF

d_call: -
v_call: TRBV5-1
j_call: TRBJ1-4
cdr3_aa: CASSSWVGPGEKLFF

d_call: -
v_call: TRBV5-1
j_call: TRBJ2-3
cdr3_aa: CASRALGTDTQYF

d_call: -
v_call: TRBV5-1
j_call: TRBJ2-2
cdr3_aa: CASSLAGSALNTGELFF

d_call: -
v_call: TRBV5-1
j_call: TRBJ1-1
cdr3_aa: CASSSEGRNTEAFF

d_call: -
v_call: TRBV28
j_call: TRBJ1-1
cdr3_aa: CASSEARGFTEAFF

d_call: -
v_call: TRBV12-3/TRBV12-4
j_call: TRBJ2-1
cdr3_aa: CASSPASRKFGGQFF

d_call: -
v_call: TRBV4-2
j_call: TRBJ1-2
cdr3_aa: CASSPGGLDYGYTF

d_call: -
v_call: TRBV20-1
j_call: TRBJ1-6
cdr3_aa: CSARGAGTSRPLHF

d_call: -
v_call: TRBV6-5
j_call: TRBJ1-1
cdr3_aa: CASSYSRISTEAFF

d_call: -
v_call: TRBV7-2
j_call: TRBJ2-7
cdr3_aa: CASSLSLWGAGEQYF

d_call: -
v_call: TRBV7-9
j_call: TRBJ1-1
cdr3_aa: CASSLLWAGTMNTEAFF

d_call: TRBD2
v_call: TRBV12-3/TRBV12-4
j_call: TRBJ2-7
cdr3_aa: CASSSGTRASDGEQYF

d_call: -
v_call: TRBV12-3/TRBV12-4
j_call: TRBJ2-5
cdr3_aa: CASCSVGSETQYF

d_call: TRBD1
v_call: TRBV12-3/TRBV12-4
j_call: TRBJ1-2
cdr3_aa: CASSLASTGGGYGYTF

d_call: TRBD2
v_call: TRBV7-6
j_call: TRBJ2-3
cdr3_aa: CASSWTSGGSLGTDTQYF

d_call: TRBD2
v_call: TRBV7-8
j_call: TRBJ2-7
cdr3_aa: CASSSFSGLAGHEQYF

d_call: -
v_call: TRBV20-1
j_call: TRBJ2-1
cdr3_aa: CSVRDEQFFGPGTRRQFF

d_call: -
v_call: TRBV27
j_call: TRBJ2-3
cdr3_aa: CASRIRDTQYF

d_call: TRBD1
v_call: TRBV24-1
j_call: TRBJ2-6
cdr3_aa: CATSDRDSQNSGANVLTF

d_call: -
v_call: TRBV7-2
j_call: TRBJ2-1
cdr3_aa: CASSLSIVNEQFF

d_call: -
v_call: TRBV29-1
j_call: TRBJ2-3
cdr3_aa: CSVRQRATDTQYF

d_call: TRBD1
v_call: TRBV5-6
j_call: TRBJ1-5
cdr3_aa: CASSLAGTGGHQPQHF

d_call: -
v_call: TRBV24-1
j_call: TRBJ2-1
cdr3_aa: CATSDLSVYNEQFF

d_call: -
v_call: TRBV30
j_call: TRBJ1-4
cdr3_aa: CAWSAPTATNEKLFF

d_call: TRBD2
v_call: TRBV4-1
j_call: TRBJ2-5
cdr3_aa: CASSQGVGAFGGETQYF

d_call: -
v_call: TRBV7-9
j_call: TRBJ1-2
cdr3_aa: CASSLDRDAGYTF

d_call: TRBD1
v_call: TRBV18
j_call: TRBJ2-7
cdr3_aa: CASSLRQTGGYEQYF

d_call: TRBD1
v_call: TRBV28
j_call: TRBJ2-5
cdr3_aa: CASRLTGGGGQYF

d_call: -
v_call: TRBV4-2
j_call: TRBJ2-1
cdr3_aa: CASSQPSHLSRDNEQFF

d_call: -
v_call: TRBV5-1
j_call: TRBJ2-2
cdr3_aa: CASALPPGTGELFF

d_call: -
v_call: TRBV4-1
j_call: TRBJ1-2
cdr3_aa: CASSQDPWRDDYGYTF